This TCR beta chain was documented in a study of T cells in Graves' hyperthyroidism and ophthalmopathy. This CDR3 contains 14 residues. Germline V gene sequence: CDR1 SGHRS, CDR2 YFSETQ. Trimming left V 1 base short and J 4 bases short, with 10 bases between. General observations from the study: Ophthalmopathy onset followed model prediction by a median roughly 6 months.

Each patient was aged 18 to 65 and had newly diagnosed hyperthyroidism of under 2 months' duration. Each diagnosis was grounded in clinical symptoms, serum thyroxine and TRAb, thyroid ultrasound, and orbital computed tomography. This clonotype was detected only a few times. What it binds is unknown. The investigators amplified TCR beta CDR3 regions from RNA transcripts. An initial round of RT-PCR targeting the TCR CDR3 relied on the HTBI primer set. TCRdb re-analysed the multiplex PCR reads in MiXCR, keeping a single row per CDR3 protein. The profile shows 500,000 to 750,000 distinct CDR3 sequences, 15% to 18% of them singletons.

The receptor comes from a woman in her twenties or thirties with Graves' hyperthyroidism. The sample comprised blood. The chain carries TRBV5-1 and TRBJ2-3, with D unclear. CDR3 coding DNA: TGCGCCAGCAGCTTGAGTCAGAGATCAGATACGCAGTATTTT. Protein product: CASSLSQRSDTQYF. The variable domain in full, with the rest retrieved from reference TRBV5-1 and TRBJ2-3, is KAGVTQTPRYLIKTRGQQVTLSCSPISGHRSVSWYQQTPGQGLQFLFEYFSETQRNKGNFPGRFSGRQFSNSRSEMNVSTLELGDSALYLCASSLSQRSDTQYFGPGTRLTVL.